The 24 T cell receptor beta chains given below trace back to one sample, sequenced in a study of metastatic and nonmetastatic thyroid tumors. MiXCR was used by TCRdb to re-call the PCR reads. In the table there are approximately 70,000 clones, roughly 4% of which are singletons. All patients were untreated before thyroid surgery. The source material was blood. These receptors came from a female donor with papillary thyroid cancer or a benign thyroid nodule (not recorded which). Some clones in this sample may be carry-over from other donors' samples.

In this sample, this clone turned up many times. The chain employs TRBV6-1 and TRBJ2-2, with a possible D match to TRBD1 (6 bases). The CDR3 runs 14 residues. V was shortened by 10 bases and J by 4 bases, with 16 bases between the two germline ends. CDR1 and CDR2 from the germline V gene are MNHNS and SASEGT. This CDR3 reads CATKTDRTTGELFF. The DNA of the CDR3 is TGTGCCACCAAAACCGACAGGACCACCGGGGAGCTGTTTTTT.

This clone was seen ten or more times. At the DNA level, this CDR3 is encoded by other sequences in the same sample as well. The CDR3: CASSLRENTEAFF. CDR3 nucleotides: TGCGCCAGCAGCTTAAGGGAGAACACTGAAGCTTTCTTT. The chain has TRBV5-1 and TRBJ1-1, with D unresolved. V was pared by 2 bases and J by 1 base, with 6 bases between. The germline V gene encodes CDR1 SGHRS and CDR2 YFSETQ. CDR3 length: 13 residues.

This clone was recorded at least ten times. The V call is TRBV29-1, the J call TRBJ1-2, with D tentatively TRBD1 (6 bases). The CDR3 loop spans 11 amino acids. Germline V gene lookup returns CDR1 SQVTM and CDR2 ANQGSEA. Trimming removed 5 bases at V and 6 bases at J, with 10 bases between. CDR3 sequence (DNA): TGCAGCGTTTTACAGGGCAATGGCTACACCTTC. Amino acids: CSVLQGNGYTF.

This clone was picked up many times. The CDR3 sequence: CASSLRVGETQYF. The CDR3 DNA follows: TGTGCCAGCAGCCTAAGGGTCGGAGAGACCCAGTACTTC. The gene calls are TRBV12-3 or TRBV12-4 and TRBJ2-5, with no clear D. V was clipped by 6 bases and J by 4 bases, with 12 bases between them. The CDR3 sequence is 13 residues long.

The sample holds many counts of this clone. The V and J genes are TRBV6-1 and TRBJ2-5; the D is unclear. The CDR3 covers 15 residues. Germline values: CDR1 MNHNS, CDR2 SASEGT. The V end was cut by 6 bases, the J end by 5 bases, with 19 bases between. This chain's CDR3 is CASSARAQGHETQYF. The CDR3 bases are TGTGCCAGCAGCGCTCGTGCTCAAGGGCATGAGACCCAGTACTTC.

This clone was recorded at least ten times. The chain couples TRBV7-2 to TRBJ1-3; tentatively, D is TRBD1 (5 bases). CDR1 is SGHTA and CDR2 is FQGNSA in the germline V gene. Trimming removed 4 bases at V and 0 bases at J, with 13 bases between. This CDR3 has 16 residues. The DNA of the CDR3 is TGTGCCAGCAGCTCTGCTCCCAGGGCCTCTGGAAACACCATATATTTT. This translates into CASSSAPRASGNTIYF.

This clone was found many times. J is TRBJ2-2 and V is TRBV19, with TRBD2 as a possible D gene (6 bases). In germline, CDR1 is LNHDA, CDR2 SQIVND (reference sequence). The CDR3 is 15 amino acids. Trimming took off 7 bases at V and 0 bases at J, with 12 bases between the two ends. The CDR3 protein is CASTYGGTNTGELFF. The CDR3 bases are TGTGCCAGTACTTACGGGGGAACGAACACCGGGGAGCTGTTTTTT. The variable domain in full, completed from reference TRBV19 and TRBJ2-2, reads DGGITQSPKYLFRKEGQNVTLSCEQNLNHDAMYWYRQDPGQGLRLIYYSQIVNDFQKGDIAEGYSVSREKKESFPLTVTSAQKNPTAFYLCASTYGGTNTGELFFGEGSRLTVL.

This clone has ten or more counts. The chain employs TRBV5-1 and TRBJ2-3; D ambiguous. V lost 5 bases to trimming and J lost 5 bases, with 15 bases between them. The length of the CDR3 is 14 residues. Germline lookup yields CDR1 SGHRS and CDR2 YFSETQ. CDR3 protein: CASRQSSWVDTQYF. The CDR3 DNA follows: TGCGCCAGCAGACAGAGCTCGTGGGTAGATACGCAGTATTTT. Variable domain in full (rest from reference TRBV5-1 and TRBJ2-3): KAGVTQTPRYLIKTRGQQVTLSCSPISGHRSVSWYQQTPGQGLQFLFEYFSETQRNKGNFPGRFSGRQFSNSRSEMNVSTLELGDSALYLCASRQSSWVDTQYFGPGTRLTVL.

This clone was seen repeatedly, ten times or more. Written as DNA, the CDR3 is TGCAGTGCTAGAGACCTGAATGGATTAGCCAAAAACATTCAGTACTTC. Amino acid sequence: CSARDLNGLAKNIQYF. The J gene is TRBJ2-4, the V gene TRBV20-1, with D uncertain. The CDR3 spans 16 residues. V dropped 0 bases and J dropped 0 bases, with 12 bases sitting between them. Germline V gene data show CDR1 as DFQATT and CDR2 as SNEGSKA (reference sequence).

The table lists this clone with many counts. The rearrangement joins TRBV24-1 to TRBJ2-1; TRBD1 agrees at 7 bases. Trimming removed 6 bases from V and 4 bases from J; junction bases left unmatched: 14. The CDR3 has 17 amino acids. From germline, CDR1 is KGHDR and CDR2 SFDVKD. CDR3 DNA: TGTGCCACCAGTTCACCCTACGGGGACAGCGATTACAATGAGCAGTTCTTC. Its protein is CATSSPYGDSDYNEQFF.

This clone was observed many times. J is TRBJ2-7 and V is TRBV27; D possibly corresponds to TRBD1 (6 bases). Looked up from germline, CDR1 is MNHEY and CDR2 is SMNVEV (reference sequence). The CDR3 covers 15 residues. Between the trimmed V and J ends, which lost 3 bases and 5 bases, there was a span of 17 bases. CDR3 sequence (DNA): TGTGCCAGCAGTTTTACTCGGCCAGGGGTAGACGAGCAGTACTTC. Protein product: CASSFTRPGVDEQYF.

This clone was counted between two and nine times. V gene TRBV20-1 combines with J gene TRBJ1-5, with D uncertain. Germline loops: CDR1 DFQATT, CDR2 SNEGSKA (reference sequence). This CDR3 comprises 14 residues. Trimming stripped 2 bases from V and 5 bases from J, with 13 bases between. CDR3: CSARYMSVYQPQHF. The CDR3 DNA follows: TGCAGTGCTAGATATATGTCGGTATATCAGCCCCAGCATTTT.

This clone was counted many times. J is TRBJ2-1 and V is TRBV27; TRBD1 matches at 7 bases. Germline V lookup: CDR1 MNHEY, CDR2 SMNVEV (reference sequence). This CDR3 comprises 15 residues. Losses at the gene ends were 3 bases for V and 0 bases for J; bases not matched to a gene: 2. For the CDR3, the DNA is TGTGCCAGCAGTTTGACAGGGAGCTCCTACAATGAGCAGTTCTTC. Protein: CASSLTGSSYNEQFF.

Of note for this clone: As the CDR3 is not closed by the conserved phenylalanine or tryptophan, this likely results from a read error. It is unclear where the CDR3 begins or ends on the DNA, so no DNA is shown, and the CDR3 is as TCRdb lists it. V usage is TRBV9 and J usage is TRBJ1-3. CDR1 SGDLS and CDR2 YYNGEE come from the germline V gene. With termini counted, the CDR3 has 12 amino acids. CDR3 sequence reads: CASSREGNTRYL.

This clone was counted many times. This chain links TRBV12-5 with TRBJ2-5; no firm D call. This CDR3 has 16 amino acids. Trimming took off 0 bases at V and 5 bases at J, with 16 bases between the two ends. Germline V gene lookup returns CDR1 LGHNT and CDR2 FRNRAP. Here the CDR3 DNA reads TGTGCTAGTGGTTTGGTACTCTACCCCAGAAGGGAGACCCAGTACTTC. It translates to CASGLVLYPRRETQYF.

At least ten counts were recorded for this clone. The chain is built from TRBV5-1 and TRBJ2-1, with D possibly matching TRBD1 (6 bases). The CDR3 contains 16 residues. V lost 0 bases, J lost 10 bases, and 20 bases lay in between. In germline, CDR1 is SGHRS, CDR2 YFSETQ. The CDR3 spells CASSLVQGEGQSEQFF. Here the CDR3 DNA reads TGCGCCAGCAGCTTGGTACAGGGCGAGGGTCAGTCGGAGCAGTTCTTC.

This clone was seen many times. This chain uses TRBV2 with TRBJ1-1, with 8 bases identical to TRBD1. J was trimmed by 1 base and V by 6 bases; bases with no gene match: 4. The CDR3 has 14 amino acids. Germline CDR1 SNHLY, CDR2 FYNNEI. The CDR3 loop is CASRLGQGNTEAFF. CDR3 in DNA: TGTGCCAGCAGACTAGGACAGGGGAACACTGAAGCTTTCTTT.

This clone was observed at least ten times. The gene calls are TRBV6-1 and TRBJ2-5, with D perhaps matching TRBD1 (5 bases). V dropped 3 bases and J dropped 2 bases, with 13 bases sitting between them. The CDR3 totals 15 residues. Germline V gives CDR1 MNHNS, CDR2 SASEGT. The CDR3 reads CASSDRSRTQETQYF. CDR3 DNA: TGTGCCAGCAGTGACAGATCACGGACACAAGAGACCCAGTACTTC.

This clone has only a few counts. This chain connects TRBV2 to TRBJ1-2; no reliable D call. There are 14 residues in the CDR3. Germline V gene data show CDR1 as SNHLY and CDR2 as FYNNEI. V was clipped by 3 bases and J by 4 bases, with 12 bases between them. The CDR3 here is CASSEPDGPYGYTF. The CDR3 coding sequence is TGTGCCAGCAGTGAGCCGGACGGACCCTATGGCTACACCTTC. The variable domain in full, completed from reference TRBV2 and TRBJ1-2, reads EPEVTQTPSHQVTQMGQEVILRCVPISNHLYFYWYRQILGQKVEFLVSFYNNEISEKSEIFDDQFSVERPDGSNFTLKIRSTKLEDSAMYFCASSEPDGPYGYTFGSGTRLTVV.

This clone was seen repeatedly, ten times or more. The chain uses TRBV30 and TRBJ2-6; maybe TRBD2 (7 bases). This CDR3 is built from 17 residues. Germline CDR1 is GTSNPN and CDR2 is SVGIG (reference sequence). V lost 0 bases, J lost 2 bases, and 14 bases lay in between. CDR3 sequence reads: CAWSVSSGGAGANVLTF. CDR3 in DNA: TGTGCCTGGAGTGTATCTTCGGGGGGCGCTGGGGCCAACGTCCTGACTTTC.

This clone was detected only a few times. This chain connects TRBV7-2 to TRBJ1-1, with a weak D call TRBD1 (5 bases). The CDR3 runs 15 residues. With 8 bases removed from V and 0 bases from J, the gap between germline ends came to 16 bases. Germline-derived CDR1 and CDR2 are SGHTA and FQGNSA. CDR3 region: CASGEIRVMNTEAFF. The CDR3 bases are TGTGCCAGCGGGGAGATCAGGGTAATGAACACTGAAGCTTTCTTT.

This sequence joins TRBV10-3 and TRBJ2-5; 8 bases match TRBD2. CDR1 is ENHRY, CDR2 SYGVKD, per germline. The CDR3 is made up of 15 amino acids. The junction had 6 bases not matched to a gene; V was cut back by 6 bases and J by 0 bases. The CDR3 protein is CAIREASGHQETQYF. The DNA of the CDR3 is TGTGCCATCAGGGAGGCTAGCGGGCACCAAGAGACCCAGTACTTC.

This clone has at least ten counts. V and J are TRBV12-3 or TRBV12-4 and TRBJ2-7; D gene ambiguous. The V and J ends lost 5 bases and 2 bases respectively, with 10 bases between them. This CDR3 has 13 amino acids. CDR3 in DNA: TGTGCCAGCAGTACCGACTGGACCTACGAGCAGTACTTC. Residues: CASSTDWTYEQYF.

This clone was counted a few times. The genes are TRBV7-2 and TRBJ1-3; D perhaps matches TRBD1 (5 bases). Trimming stripped 2 bases from V and 0 bases from J, with 11 bases between. Germline V gene sequence: CDR1 SGHTA, CDR2 FQGNSA. The CDR3 is made up of 16 amino acids. The CDR3 DNA follows: TGTGCCAGCAGCTTAAGTGGGGCGGCCTCTGGAAACACCATATATTTT. This codes for CASSLSGAASGNTIYF.